The 29 T cell receptor beta chains in this list originate from one sample, sequenced in a study of cytomegalovirus exposure and HLA in healthy donors. The data were produced by immunoSEQ multiplex PCR, yet TCRdb's version contains in-frame clones alone and is incomplete. This sample carries 250,000 to 350,000 clones, roughly 88% of them seen once, and the ten largest clones take 0.84%. Sequenced material: PBMCs. These receptor sequences come from a woman aged 18-35 years in good health and CMV-seronegative.

V gene TRBV7-3 combines with J gene TRBJ2-3, with a weak D call TRBD2 (6 bases). The germline V gene encodes CDR1 SGHTA and CDR2 FQGTGA. Trimming cost V 4 bases and J 2 bases, with 10 bases left between them. The CDR3 spans 14 residues. The CDR3 nucleotides are TGTGCCAGCAGCTGGAGGGCGACCACAGATACGCAGTATTTT. It encodes CASSWRATTDTQYF.

The V gene is TRBV18, the J gene TRBJ2-3; a possible D gene is TRBD1 (5 bases). The V and J ends lost 8 bases and 4 bases respectively, with 25 bases between them. Germline CDR1 and CDR2: KGHSH and LQKENI. The CDR3 is 17 amino acids. CDR3: CASTLRVGQGRADTQYF. The DNA of the CDR3 is TGTGCCAGCACCCTACGCGTGGGGCAGGGTCGGGCAGATACGCAGTATTTT.

This clone was observed a single time. This chain uses TRBV7-9 with TRBJ2-7, with D perhaps matching TRBD1 (6 bases). Trimming stripped 5 bases from V and 4 bases from J, with 12 bases between. Germline-derived CDR1 and CDR2 are SEHNR and FQNEAQ (reference sequence). This CDR3 comprises 13 residues. The CDR3 protein is CASSASQGYEQYF. CDR3 DNA sequence: TGTGCCAGCAGCGCGTCACAGGGATACGAGCAGTACTTC.

The rearrangement uses TRBV7-8 and TRBJ1-5, with 8 bases fitting TRBD1. Trimming removed 5 bases from V and 2 bases from J; junction bases left unmatched: 5. The CDR3 sequence is 15 residues long. Per germline, CDR1 SGHVS and CDR2 FQNEAQ. CDR3 DNA sequence: TGTGCCAGCAGCCTACTGGACAGGGGCAATCAGCCCCAGCATTTT. It codes for CASSLLDRGNQPQHF. The complete variable domain, with remaining parts taken from reference TRBV7-8 and TRBJ1-5, reads GAGVSQSPRYKVAKRGQDVALRCDPISGHVSLFWYQQALGQGPEFLTYFQNEAQLDKSGLPSDRFFAERPEGSVSTLKIQRTQQEDSAVYLCASSLLDRGNQPQHFGDGTRLSIL.

CDR3 sequence (DNA): TGTGCCAGCAGTGAATCGGGGGGAGGCCCCTACAATGAGCAGTTCTTC. Encoded protein: CASSESGGGPYNEQFF. The chain uses TRBV25-1 and TRBJ2-1, with 7 bases lining up with TRBD2. The CDR3 totals 16 residues. After removal of 1 base from V and 2 bases from J, the junction contained 5 bases not matched to a gene. From germline, CDR1 is MGHDK and CDR2 SYGVNS.

The chain combines TRBV5-1 with TRBJ2-5; 7 positions agree with TRBD2. This CDR3 is built from 15 residues. Germline CDR1 and CDR2: SGHRS and YFSETQ. With V trimmed by 1 base and J by 4 bases, 7 bases remained unmatched. CDR3 DNA: TGCGCCAGCAGCTTGATTCAGCGGGAAGGAGAGACCCAGTACTTC. This encodes CASSLIQREGETQYF.

The V and J genes are TRBV7-2 and TRBJ2-5; 9 nucleotides line up with TRBD1. The CDR3 has 14 amino acids. The germline V gene has CDR1 SGHTA and CDR2 FQGNSA. The trim removed 4 bases at V and 1 base at J, leaving 1 base unmatched. The CDR3 region is CASSSQGAQETQYF. The CDR3 region has the DNA TGTGCCAGCAGCTCACAGGGGGCCCAAGAGACCCAGTACTTC.

This chain links TRBV9 with TRBJ1-1; a weak D match, TRBD1 (6 bases). Germline CDR1 SGDLS, CDR2 YYNGEE. The CDR3 totals 14 residues. V lost 3 bases and J lost 1, with 10 bases in between. The CDR3 nucleotides are TGTGCCAGCAGCGCCCAGACAGGGAACACTGAAGCTTTCTTT. Protein product: CASSAQTGNTEAFF.

The chain is built from TRBV7-3 and TRBJ2-5; possibly TRBD2 for D (5 bases). Trimming removed 2 bases from V and 4 bases from J, with 8 bases in between. Germline V lookup: CDR1 SGHTA, CDR2 FQGTGA. CDR3 length: 13 amino acids. The CDR3 DNA reads as TGTGCCAGCAGCTTAGGACTTATAGAGACCCAGTACTTC. It translates to CASSLGLIETQYF.

This clone came up once. The chain couples TRBV7-9 to TRBJ2-3; the match to TRBD2 covers 7 bases. J gave up 7 bases and V 6 bases, and 10 bases lay outside the gene matches. The CDR3 has 14 residues. Germline V gene sequence: CDR1 SEHNR, CDR2 FQNEAQ (reference sequence). CDR3 DNA sequence: TGTGCCAGCAGGAGCGGGACGGGGCGGTATACGCAGTATTTT. This encodes CASRSGTGRYTQYF. The full variable domain, completed using reference TRBV7-9 and TRBJ2-3, is DTGVSQNPRHKITKRGQNVTFRCDPISEHNRLYWYRQTLGQGPEFLTYFQNEAQLEKSRLLSDRFSAERPKGSFSTLEIQRTEQGDSAMYLCASRSGTGRYTQYFGPGTRLTVL.

The chain uses TRBV5-6 and TRBJ2-7; 7 bases fit TRBD2. The CDR3 has 14 residues. Germline V gene sequence: CDR1 SGHDT, CDR2 YYEEEE. After removal of 5 bases from V and 1 base from J, the junction contained 6 bases not matched to a gene. The DNA for the CDR3 is TGTGCCAGCAGTCTAGGGACTACATCCTACGAGCAGTACTTC. It codes for CASSLGTTSYEQYF.

This clone was observed at least ten times. V and J are TRBV5-1 and TRBJ2-2, with 8 bases aligning to TRBD1. Unmatched junction bases numbered 5, after V lost 1 base and J lost 3 bases. The CDR3 consists of 16 residues. The germline V gene has CDR1 SGHRS and CDR2 YFSETQ. The CDR3 spells CASSLINRGDTGELFF. DNA of the CDR3: TGCGCCAGCAGCTTGATTAACAGGGGGGACACCGGGGAGCTGTTTTTT.

The rearrangement uses TRBV30 and TRBJ2-1; TRBD1 matches 9 bases. The CDR3 has 13 amino acids. The germline V gene has CDR1 GTSNPN and CDR2 SVGIG (reference sequence). Trimming removed 4 bases from V and 9 bases from J; junction bases left unmatched: 7. The CDR3 coding sequence is TGTGCCTGGAACAGGGGGCCTGGCGGTGAGCAGTTCTTC. The encoded protein is CAWNRGPGGEQFF.

The gene calls are TRBV5-3 and TRBJ1-5, with D possibly matching TRBD1 (5 bases). TRBV5-3 is noted as an ORF with a role that remains uncertain. CDR3 length equals 16 residues. V was shortened by 1 base and J by 5 bases, with 16 bases between the two germline ends. The CDR3 region has the DNA TGTGCCAGAAGCTTGAGACAGCCCTCTACCCATCAGCCCCAGCATTTT. Protein: CARSLRQPSTHQPQHF.

On this clone: Without the conserved terminal phenylalanine or tryptophan, this CDR3 likely stems from a read error. The DNA is left out, because the CDR3 cannot be placed on it with certainty; the CDR3 is given as TCRdb lists it. V and J are TRBV15 and TRBJ1-2. The CDR3 is 13 amino acids long, termini counted. Germline CDR1 is LNHNV and CDR2 is YYDKDF (reference sequence). CDR3 residues: CATSSSGGAWLHL.

This chain uses TRBV27 with TRBJ1-1, with D tentatively TRBD1 (6 bases). Trimming left V 2 bases short and J 3 bases short, with 10 bases between. The germline gives CDR1 MNHEY, CDR2 SMNVEV (reference sequence). The CDR3 has 14 residues. The CDR3 loop reads CASSLKRGYTEAFF. CDR3 bases: TGTGCCAGCAGTTTAAAGAGGGGGTACACTGAAGCTTTCTTT.

CDR3 residues: CASRPEMTGGLGYTF. The CDR3 DNA reads TGTGCCAGCCGACCGGAGATGACAGGGGGCCTTGGCTACACCTTC. This chain links TRBV21-1 with TRBJ1-2; the table calls TRBD1, which could not be checked here. TRBV21-1 is flagged as a pseudogene. This CDR3 has 15 amino acids.

The CDR3 reads CSVAGGQGNTGELFF. Written as DNA, the CDR3 is TGCAGCGTTGCGGGTGGACAGGGCAATACCGGGGAGCTGTTTTTT. The rearrangement links TRBV29-1 to TRBJ2-2, with 8 bases that match TRBD1. Per the germline V gene, CDR1 is SQVTM and CDR2 is ANQGSEA. V lost 4 bases and J lost 5; bases outside the gene matches: 9. This CDR3 is 15 amino acids long.

The rearrangement links TRBV6-5 to TRBJ2-7; D gene uncertain. The ends were cut back, 2 bases at V and 3 bases at J, with 14 bases in the middle. Germline CDR1 MNHEY, CDR2 SVGAGI. The CDR3 sequence is 15 residues long. The CDR3 spells CASSYGSQVGYEQYF. CDR3 in DNA: TGTGCCAGCAGTTACGGCTCCCAGGTCGGCTACGAGCAGTACTTC.

The chain combines TRBV7-2 with TRBJ1-5; 9 bases line up with TRBD1. Germline V lookup: CDR1 SGHTA, CDR2 FQGNSA. CDR3 length: 15 residues. With 3 bases clipped from V and 6 bases from J, the junction kept 6 bases outside the gene matches. The CDR3 protein is CASSLPGQGVQPQHF. The CDR3, as DNA: TGTGCCAGCAGCTTGCCGGGACAGGGAGTTCAGCCCCAGCATTTT.

V usage is TRBV4-3 and J usage is TRBJ2-5; tentatively, D is TRBD1 (6 bases). Trimming removed 5 bases at V and 2 bases at J, with 9 bases between. The CDR3 is 13 amino acids. Germline CDR1 is LGHNA and CDR2 is YSLEER. In DNA form, the CDR3 reads TGCGCCAGCAGCACAGGGTCTCAAGAGACCCAGTACTTC. It specifies CASSTGSQETQYF.

In this sample, this clone turned up once. The CDR3 here is CASSPPGQGLNEKLFF. The CDR3 nucleotides read TGTGCCAGCTCACCACCTGGACAGGGATTAAATGAAAAACTGTTTTTT. The chain recombines TRBV18 with TRBJ1-4; 8 bases are shared with TRBD1. Trimming at V came to 0 bases and at J to 5 bases, leaving 5 bases not matched to a gene. The germline gives CDR1 KGHSH, CDR2 LQKENI. This CDR3 region has 16 residues.

The chain combines TRBV28 with TRBJ2-4; a weak D match, TRBD2 (7 bases). CDR1 and CDR2 from the germline V gene are MDHEN and SYDVKM. This CDR3 spans 12 amino acids. Trimming stripped 10 bases from V and 6 bases from J, with 13 bases between. This CDR3 is CATSGEGNIQYF. CDR3 nucleotide sequence: TGTGCCACCTCAGGGGAGGGAAACATTCAGTACTTC.

The chain joins TRBV6-5 to TRBJ1-4, with D unclear. The CDR3 has 14 amino acids. The germline V and J ends were trimmed by 6 bases and 4 bases, with 12 bases remaining between them. Germline V lookup: CDR1 MNHEY, CDR2 SVGAGI. The CDR3 protein is CASSRGRSNEKLFF. The CDR3 region has the DNA TGTGCCAGCAGCAGAGGGAGGAGTAATGAAAAACTGTTTTTT.

The chain joins TRBV28 to TRBJ2-3, with 13 bases fitting TRBD2. CDR1 MDHEN and CDR2 SYDVKM come from the germline V gene. This CDR3 has 18 residues. V lost 5 bases to trimming and J lost 2 bases; unmatched junction nucleotides: 10. The CDR3 here is CASSPLPGLAGSTDTQYF. The CDR3 bases are TGTGCCAGCAGTCCGCTCCCGGGACTAGCGGGATCCACAGATACGCAGTATTTT.

This chain uses TRBV9 with TRBJ2-5; 12 bases are shared with TRBD2. With 3 bases clipped from V and 2 bases from J, the junction kept 2 bases outside the gene matches. Germline CDR1 reads SGDLS; CDR2 reads YYNGEE. CDR3 length: 15 amino acids. CDR3 coding DNA: TGTGCCAGCAGCGGGACTAGCGGGGCTCAAGAGACCCAGTACTTC. It yields the protein CASSGTSGAQETQYF.

CDR3 sequence (DNA): TGCGCCAGCAGGGGGGGGTCCCCGGATGGCTACACCTTC. Translated: CASRGGSPDGYTF. This chain uses TRBV5-1 with TRBJ1-2; D might be TRBD1 (5 bases). Germline CDR1 is SGHRS and CDR2 is YFSETQ. CDR3 length: 13 residues. Trimming stripped 5 bases from V and 6 bases from J, with 14 bases between. The full variable domain, rest sourced from reference TRBV5-1 and TRBJ1-2, is KAGVTQTPRYLIKTRGQQVTLSCSPISGHRSVSWYQQTPGQGLQFLFEYFSETQRNKGNFPGRFSGRQFSNSRSEMNVSTLELGDSALYLCASRGGSPDGYTFGSGTRLTVV.

The genes are TRBV7-9 and TRBJ2-1; 7 bases are shared with TRBD2. CDR3 size: 11 residues. The germline CDR1 and CDR2 sequences are SEHNR and FQNEAQ (reference sequence). V shed 5 bases and J 10 bases; nucleotides not matched to a gene: 2. CDR3 nucleotides: TGTGCCAGCAGCAATAGCGGGGAGCAGTTCTTC. This translates into CASSNSGEQFF.

The chain is built from TRBV9 and TRBJ2-1; 13 bases are a match to TRBD2. V was clipped by 4 bases and J by 4 bases; unmatched bases: 5. Germline V gives CDR1 SGDLS, CDR2 YYNGEE. The CDR3 sequence is 16 residues long. The CDR3, as DNA: TGTGCCAGCAGCCCGACGGGACTAGCGGGATACAATGAGCAGTTCTTC. Its translation: CASSPTGLAGYNEQFF.